This record looks at one T cell receptor (beta chain) sequence and its context. Genomic DNA (from each subset) was split evenly across several immunoSEQ plates. The table came from immunoSEQ multiplex PCR; TCRdb's copy has only in-frame clones and leaves some out. This table holds approximately 2.5 million clones, approximately 93% found once. Participating donors were healthy, HIV-negative adults free of recent acute infections or vaccinations. This record comes from a study of shared clonotypes between healthy human individuals. Study information: There were three CD4 naive, three CD4 memory, two CD8 naive and one CD8 memory plates per donor.

The CDR3 is 16 residues long. From germline, CDR1 is SEHNR and CDR2 FQNEAQ (reference sequence). The ends were cut back, 3 bases at V and 0 bases at J, with 13 bases in the middle. The TCR comes from a man younger than 35 in good health. Some clones in this sample may be carry-over from other donors' samples. This sequence joins TRBV7-9 and TRBJ2-3; TRBD1 is a possible D gene (5 bases). The sequencing sample was made of naive CD4+ T cells from PBMCs. The subset is: CD45RA+ positively selected. The CDR3 sequence: CASSLDTSLSTDTQYF. The CDR3 bases are TGTGCCAGCAGCTTGGACACGAGTTTAAGCACAGATACGCAGTATTTT.